This paragraph reports one T cell receptor beta chain. Its antigen is as yet unknown. This record comes from a study of OX40 agonist ivuxolimab in advanced cancers. Study-wide context: Dose-escalation cases comprised hepatocellular carcinoma, melanoma, renal cell or head and neck cancer.

Study-level points and caveats: Also showing low normalized T-cell clonal expansion were some of the nonresponders.

Generated by immunoSEQ multiplex PCR, the TCRdb table keeps only in-frame clones and is missing some. Of about 82,000 clones listed, 75% to 90% were seen once; the top ten hold 0.85%. The study sampled blood at baseline, cycle 4 day 1, and cycle 7 day 1. This receptor was identified in an adult with an advanced solid tumor such as melanoma, head and neck, liver or kidney cancer. The sequencing used CD4+ or CD8+ T cells sorted from blood, collected in a trial of the OX40 agonist ivuxolimab.

This chain's CDR3 is CASLQPSRSYEQYF. CDR3 nucleotides: TGCGCCAGCCTCCAACCTTCCAGGTCCTACGAGCAGTACTTC. The rearrangement uses TRBV10-2 and TRBJ2-7; D is ambiguous. The CDR3 consists of 14 residues. The V gene's germline CDR1 is WSHSY and CDR2 SAAADI. The V gene lost 8 bases and the J gene lost 1 base, with 15 bases spanning the gap.